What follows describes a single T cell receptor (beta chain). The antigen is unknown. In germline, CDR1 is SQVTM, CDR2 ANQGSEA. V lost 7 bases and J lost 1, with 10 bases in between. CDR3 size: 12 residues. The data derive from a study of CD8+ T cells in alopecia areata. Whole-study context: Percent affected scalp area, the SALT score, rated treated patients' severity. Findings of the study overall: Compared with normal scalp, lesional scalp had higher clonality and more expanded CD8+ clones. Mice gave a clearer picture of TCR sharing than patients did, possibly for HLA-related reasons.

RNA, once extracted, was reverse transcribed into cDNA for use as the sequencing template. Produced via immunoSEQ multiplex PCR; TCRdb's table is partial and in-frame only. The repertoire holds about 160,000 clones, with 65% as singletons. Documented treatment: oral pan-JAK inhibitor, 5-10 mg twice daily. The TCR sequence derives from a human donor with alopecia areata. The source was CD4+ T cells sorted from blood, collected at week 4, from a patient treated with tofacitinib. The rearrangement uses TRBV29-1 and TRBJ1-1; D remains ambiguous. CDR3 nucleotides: TGCAGCGCCGCCCGTTCGAACACTGAAGCTTTCTTT. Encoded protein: CSAARSNTEAFF.